This record concerns one T cell receptor (beta chain) sequence. Its antigen is still unknown. Other nucleotide sequences in the sample specify the same CDR3. The data belong to a study of T cell responses to AZD1222 COVID-19 vaccine. Whole-study findings and limits: Reports say nearly half of spike-specific TCRs go after unmutated variant regions. Among vaccine-associated CD4 TCRs, coverage spanned spike, with dominance at 160-218 and 743-854. Repertoire collection took place solely once the T cell response had peaked.

Germline CDR1 SNHLY, CDR2 FYNNEI. V was pared by 5 bases and J by 0 bases, with 2 bases of the junction left unmatched. The CDR3 is 16 amino acids. Profiling relied on immunoSEQ multiplex PCR, and the TCRdb table lists in-frame clones only, not all of them. The sample records some 150,000 clones, over 85% being singletons. Sequences were derived from peripheral blood, sampled on day 0 of MenACWY control vaccination. This clonotype originated in an adult in good health. The chain joins TRBV2 to TRBJ2-1; 12 positions agree with TRBD2. CDR3 in amino acids: CASSLAGGSSYNEQFF. Written as DNA, the CDR3 is TGTGCCAGCAGTCTAGCGGGGGGGAGCTCCTACAATGAGCAGTTCTTC. Using reference TRBV2 and TRBJ2-1 for the parts outside the CDR3, the full variable domain is EPEVTQTPSHQVTQMGQEVILRCVPISNHLYFYWYRQILGQKVEFLVSFYNNEISEKSEIFDDQFSVERPDGSNFTLKIRSTKLEDSAMYFCASSLAGGSSYNEQFFGPGTRLTVL.